This section outlines one T cell receptor beta chain sequence together with its context. Its specificity is not known. The data were taken from a study of OX40 agonist ivuxolimab in advanced cancers. Study observations and caveats: The CD4+ and CD8+ T cells in the blood had expanded clonally by week 6 at 0.1 to 3.0 mg/kg. Antigens targeted by the expanded peripheral T cells were not determined.

The CDR3 sequence is 17 residues long. Germline-derived CDR1 and CDR2 are MNHNS and SASEGT. The germline V and J ends were trimmed by 3 bases and 0 bases, with 12 bases remaining between them. Using immunoSEQ multiplex PCR, the repertoire was profiled, and TCRdb retains in-frame clones only, with some absent. The sample holds around 66,000 clones, around 82% seen once. Sample: CD4+ or CD8+ T cells sorted from blood, taken in a trial of the OX40 agonist ivuxolimab. The source of this sequence is an adult with an advanced solid tumor such as melanoma, head and neck, liver or kidney cancer. The chain is built from TRBV6-1 and TRBJ1-6, with unresolved D. The DNA of the CDR3 is TGTGCCAGCAGTGATAGGGTTGCAGTCTCCTATAATTCACCCCTCCACTTT. It specifies CASSDRVAVSYNSPLHF.